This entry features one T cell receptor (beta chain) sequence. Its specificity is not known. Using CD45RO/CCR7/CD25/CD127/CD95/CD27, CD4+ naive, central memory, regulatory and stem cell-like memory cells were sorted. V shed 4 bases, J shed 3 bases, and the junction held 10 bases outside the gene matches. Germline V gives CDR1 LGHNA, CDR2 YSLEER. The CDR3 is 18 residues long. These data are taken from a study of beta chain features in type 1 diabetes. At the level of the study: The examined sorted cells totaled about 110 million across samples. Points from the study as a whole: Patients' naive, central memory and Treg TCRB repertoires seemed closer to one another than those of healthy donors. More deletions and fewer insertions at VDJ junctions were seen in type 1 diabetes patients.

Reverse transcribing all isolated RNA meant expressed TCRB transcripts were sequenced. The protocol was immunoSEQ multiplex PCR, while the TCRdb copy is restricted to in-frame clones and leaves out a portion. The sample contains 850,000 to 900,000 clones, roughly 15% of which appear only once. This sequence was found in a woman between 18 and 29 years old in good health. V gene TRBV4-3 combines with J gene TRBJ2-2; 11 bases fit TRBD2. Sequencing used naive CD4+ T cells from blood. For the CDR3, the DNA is TGCGCCAGCAGCCGGGAAAGACCGGGACTAGCGGACACCGGGGAGCTGTTTTTT. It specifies CASSRERPGLADTGELFF.